This T cell receptor (beta chain) was retrieved from a study of beta chain features in type 1 diabetes. Looking at the study overall: Cell yields, age and gender were similar between patients and healthy donors. Findings and caveats of the study: Junctions at VDJ sites from type 1 diabetes patients had fewer insertions and more deletions. PCR might favor shorter templates, but any such skew would affect patients and controls equally.

The CDR3 loop spans 12 amino acids. The germline V gene encodes CDR1 SNHLY and CDR2 FYNNEI. V dropped 2 bases and J dropped 8 bases, with 9 bases sitting between them. Reverse transcribing all isolated RNA meant expressed TCRB transcripts were sequenced. Method: immunoSEQ multiplex PCR; TCRdb's copy keeps in-frame clones and lacks some. The sample lists about 230,000 clones, 9% to 10% occurring once. This clone was detected a few times. The antigen remains undetermined. Sequencing was done on a sample of naive CD4+ T cells from blood. The receptor was isolated from a woman younger than 30 in good health. V gene TRBV2 combines with J gene TRBJ1-2; D gene ambiguous. The CDR3 nucleotides read TGTGCCAGCAGTGAATTCTTGCAGGGCTACACCTTC. Amino acids: CASSEFLQGYTF.